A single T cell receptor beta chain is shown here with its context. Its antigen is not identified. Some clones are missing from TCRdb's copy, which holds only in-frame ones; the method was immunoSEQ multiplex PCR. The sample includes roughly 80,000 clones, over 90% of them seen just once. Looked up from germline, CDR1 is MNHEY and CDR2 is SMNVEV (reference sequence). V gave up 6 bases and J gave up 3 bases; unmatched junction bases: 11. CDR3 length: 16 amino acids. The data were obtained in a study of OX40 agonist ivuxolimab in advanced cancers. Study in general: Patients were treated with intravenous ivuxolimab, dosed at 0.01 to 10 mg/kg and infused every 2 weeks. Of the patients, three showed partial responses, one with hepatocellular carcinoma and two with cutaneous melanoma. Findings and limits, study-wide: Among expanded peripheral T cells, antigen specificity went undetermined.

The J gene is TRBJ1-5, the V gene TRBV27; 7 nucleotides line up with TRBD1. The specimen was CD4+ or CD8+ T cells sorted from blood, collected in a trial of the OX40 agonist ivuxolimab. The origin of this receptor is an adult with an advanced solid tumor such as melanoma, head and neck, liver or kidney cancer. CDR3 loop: CASRPGTENNNQPQHF. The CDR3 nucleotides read TGTGCCAGCAGGCCCGGGACAGAAAATAACAATCAGCCCCAGCATTTT.